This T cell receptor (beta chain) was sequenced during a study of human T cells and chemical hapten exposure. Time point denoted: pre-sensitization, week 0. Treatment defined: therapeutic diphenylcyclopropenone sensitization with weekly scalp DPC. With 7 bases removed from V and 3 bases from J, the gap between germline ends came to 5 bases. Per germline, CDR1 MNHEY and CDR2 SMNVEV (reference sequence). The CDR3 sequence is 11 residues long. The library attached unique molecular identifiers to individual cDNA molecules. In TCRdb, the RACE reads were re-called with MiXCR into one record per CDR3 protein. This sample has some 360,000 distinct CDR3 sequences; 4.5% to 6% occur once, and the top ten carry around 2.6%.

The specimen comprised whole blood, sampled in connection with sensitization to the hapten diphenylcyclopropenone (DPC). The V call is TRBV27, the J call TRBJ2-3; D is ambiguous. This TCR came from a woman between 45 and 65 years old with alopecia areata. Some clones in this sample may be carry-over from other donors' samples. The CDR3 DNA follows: TGTGCCAGCAAATTAACAGATACGCAGTATTTT. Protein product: CASKLTDTQYF.